Below are 22 T cell receptor beta chains sequenced from a single sample in a study of monozygotic twins with inflammatory bowel disease. TCRdb reanalyzed the 5' RACE reads, giving one entry per CDR3 protein sequence and no DNA. The sample table includes around 210,000 distinct CDR3 sequences. The sequenced sample was blood. The source is a human donor with ulcerative colitis or Crohn's disease, or a healthy co-twin of an affected twin (not recorded which).

V usage is TRBV7-3 and J usage is TRBJ2-1; TCRdb returns TRBD2, unconfirmable since there is no DNA. The V gene's germline CDR1 is SGHTA and CDR2 FQGTGA. The CDR3 has 16 residues. This chain's CDR3 is CASSPLGLASYNEQFF.

The rearrangement joins TRBV12-3 or TRBV12-4 to TRBJ1-2; without DNA, the TCRdb call of TRBD1 cannot be checked. The CDR3 totals 13 residues. The CDR3 loop is CASSLYRVNGYTF.

The chain couples TRBV7-2 to TRBJ2-6. The CDR3 runs to 15 residues. The germline V gene encodes CDR1 SGHTA and CDR2 FQGNSA. CDR3 residues: CASSSAISGANVLTF.

The V and J genes are TRBV5-1 and TRBJ1-1. CDR1 is SGHRS and CDR2 is YFSETQ in the germline V gene. CDR3 length: 13 amino acids. The CDR3 protein is CASSSGAGTEAFF. Complete variable domain (other parts from reference TRBV5-1 and TRBJ1-1): KAGVTQTPRYLIKTRGQQVTLSCSPISGHRSVSWYQQTPGQGLQFLFEYFSETQRNKGNFPGRFSGRQFSNSRSEMNVSTLELGDSALYLCASSSGAGTEAFFGQGTRLTVV.

The J gene is TRBJ1-2, the V gene TRBV7-2. The CDR3 covers 13 residues. The germline V gene has CDR1 SGHTA and CDR2 FQGNSA. The CDR3 protein is CASSSVEGRGYTF. The variable domain in full, completed from reference TRBV7-2 and TRBJ1-2, reads GAGVSQSPSNKVTEKGKDVELRCDPISGHTALYWYRQSLGQGLEFLIYFQGNSAPDKSGLPSDRFSAERTGGSVSTLTIQRTQQEDSAVYLCASSSVEGRGYTFGSGTRLTVV.

The genes are TRBV11-2 and TRBJ2-7; TCRdb gives TRBD1 as the D gene, but with no DNA this cannot be confirmed. Per the germline V gene, CDR1 is SGHAT and CDR2 is FQNNGV. This CDR3 is built from 15 residues. The CDR3 sequence is CASSSRDRGPSEQYF.

V and J are TRBV6-5 and TRBJ1-6. Germline loops: CDR1 MNHEY, CDR2 SVGAGI. There are 16 residues in the CDR3. This chain's CDR3 is CASSYRQSSYNSPLHF.

CDR3 sequence reads: CASSHPGGGPDPYGYTF. The chain carries TRBV9 and TRBJ1-2; TCRdb picks TRBD1, but there is no DNA to check that call. This CDR3 is built from 17 residues. Germline assignment: CDR1 SGDLS and CDR2 YYNGEE.

This chain links TRBV5-1 with TRBJ1-1; TCRdb proposes TRBD1, but this gene call is untestable without DNA. Germline CDR1 is SGHRS and CDR2 is YFSETQ. The CDR3 is 15 amino acids. CDR3 residues: CASSLDPGKVTEAFF. The whole variable domain, filled in from reference TRBV5-1 and TRBJ1-1, reads KAGVTQTPRYLIKTRGQQVTLSCSPISGHRSVSWYQQTPGQGLQFLFEYFSETQRNKGNFPGRFSGRQFSNSRSEMNVSTLELGDSALYLCASSLDPGKVTEAFFGQGTRLTVV.

V usage is TRBV6-1 and J usage is TRBJ2-2; no DNA is available, so the TRBD2 call from TCRdb remains unchecked. This CDR3 is 18 amino acids long. Germline CDR1 is MNHNS and CDR2 is SASEGT. Here the CDR3 reads CASSRWGASGANTGELFF.

The gene calls are TRBV11-2 and TRBJ1-1. The germline CDR1 and CDR2 sequences are SGHAT and FQNNGV. This CDR3 contains 14 residues. The CDR3 here is CASSRRDRNTEAFF.

The rearrangement joins TRBV30 to TRBJ2-7. The V gene's germline CDR1 is GTSNPN and CDR2 SVGIG (reference sequence). This CDR3 is 11 amino acids long. The CDR3 spells CAWSSSYEQYF.

The chain is built from TRBV27 and TRBJ1-1; TCRdb lists TRBD1, though no DNA is available to test this call. CDR1 and CDR2 (germline): MNHEY, SMNVEV (reference sequence). The CDR3 runs to 16 residues. The CDR3 here is CASTPGPGVGGTEAFF.

The V gene is TRBV6-5, the J gene TRBJ2-1; TCRdb lists TRBD1, though no DNA is available to test this call. The CDR3 sequence is 15 residues long. Germline V gene lookup returns CDR1 MNHEY and CDR2 SVGAGI. CDR3 protein: CASSLRDSSYNEQFF.

The chain carries TRBV10-3 and TRBJ1-6; TCRdb returns TRBD1, unconfirmable since there is no DNA. CDR3 length: 13 amino acids. Per the germline V gene, CDR1 is ENHRY and CDR2 is SYGVKD. The CDR3 sequence: CAMGQMDNSPLHF.

The chain couples TRBV7-2 to TRBJ2-7; lacking DNA, the TRBD1 call made by TCRdb goes unchecked. In germline, CDR1 is SGHTA, CDR2 FQGNSA. The length of the CDR3 is 13 residues. This chain's CDR3 is CASRRDRNYEQYF.

The rearrangement uses TRBV5-1 and TRBJ1-1; TCRdb reports TRBD1, a call that lacks DNA to check it against. Germline CDR1 and CDR2: SGHRS and YFSETQ. The CDR3 has 13 amino acids. The CDR3 sequence: CASSNWGDTEAFF.

This rearrangement joins TRBV4-2 to TRBJ2-1; the D call of TRBD2 rests on TCRdb alone, since no DNA is present to check it. From germline, CDR1 is LGHNA and CDR2 YNFKEQ. The CDR3 has 17 residues. The CDR3 sequence: CASSQRDRSHRDNEQFF.

The chain carries TRBV19 and TRBJ2-7; TCRdb picks TRBD2, but there is no DNA to check that call. This CDR3 region has 15 residues. Germline V gene data show CDR1 as LNHDA and CDR2 as SQIVND (reference sequence). CDR3 loop: CASNSAGAGLYEQYF.

The chain links TRBV6-1 to TRBJ2-2; with no DNA, the TCRdb D assignment of TRBD2 cannot be verified. Germline values: CDR1 MNHNS, CDR2 SASEGT. The CDR3 spans 12 residues. This CDR3 reads CASIGHTGELFF.

The rearrangement links TRBV19 to TRBJ2-7; the TCRdb D gene call, TRBD2, has no DNA to confirm it. Germline V gives CDR1 LNHDA, CDR2 SQIVND (reference sequence). The CDR3 consists of 14 residues. This CDR3 reads CASSEDGTFYEQYF.

The rearrangement joins TRBV5-1 to TRBJ1-2; TCRdb selects TRBD1, and the lack of DNA leaves this call unchecked. The CDR3 has 16 residues. Germline values: CDR1 SGHRS, CDR2 YFSETQ. The CDR3 reads CASSSTGSSTNYGYTF.